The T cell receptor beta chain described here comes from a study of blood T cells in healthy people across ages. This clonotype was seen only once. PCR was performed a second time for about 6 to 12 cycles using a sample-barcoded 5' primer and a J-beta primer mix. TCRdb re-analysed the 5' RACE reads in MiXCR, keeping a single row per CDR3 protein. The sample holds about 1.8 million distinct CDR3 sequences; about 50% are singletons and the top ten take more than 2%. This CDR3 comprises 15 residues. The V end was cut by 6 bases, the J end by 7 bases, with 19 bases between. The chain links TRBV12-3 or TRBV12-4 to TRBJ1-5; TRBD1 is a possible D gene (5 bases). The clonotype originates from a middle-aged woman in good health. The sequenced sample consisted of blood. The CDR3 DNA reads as TGTGCCAGCAGCCATTGGGGGGTGGAAGGCCAGCCCCAGCATTTT. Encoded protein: CASSHWGVEGQPQHF.